These 4 T cell receptor beta chains were sequenced from one sample in a study of pediatric ulcerative colitis. The rectum was sampled with one to two pinch biopsies at colonoscopy. Sequencing used immunoSEQ multiplex PCR; TCRdb keeps in-frame clones, though not all of them. Among 20,000 to 25,000 clones listed, around 64% were seen once. Material: gut tissue. Every receptor here comes from a boy younger than 18 with severe ulcerative colitis.

This clone was found once. V is TRBV28 and J is TRBJ1-4; 8 nucleotides align to TRBD1. The CDR3 is made up of 16 amino acids. Germline-derived CDR1 and CDR2 are MDHEN and SYDVKM. V shed 6 bases, J shed 7 bases, and the junction held 13 bases outside the gene matches. The CDR3 coding sequence is TGTGCCAGCAGGTCGCGTAGCGGGACAGGAGTTGAAAAACTGTTTTTT. Translation gives CASRSRSGTGVEKLFF.

The genes are TRBV30 and TRBJ1-2; perhaps TRBD1 as D (6 bases). Deletions cut 4 bases from V and 4 bases from J, with 19 bases between. This CDR3 comprises 15 residues. CDR1 and CDR2 (germline): GTSNPN, SVGIG (reference sequence). CDR3 protein: CAWTFGDTGSYGYTF. CDR3 nucleotides: TGTGCCTGGACATTTGGGGACACTGGCTCCTATGGCTACACCTTC.

In its sample, this clone was seen once. This sequence joins TRBV9 and TRBJ1-3; D unresolved. This CDR3 has 16 residues. Germline assignment: CDR1 SGDLS and CDR2 YYNGEE. V shed 0 bases and J shed 0 bases, with 10 bases lying between them. Here the CDR3 reads CASSVDFAASGNTIYF. CDR3 coding DNA: TGTGCCAGCAGCGTAGATTTCGCAGCCTCTGGAAACACCATATATTTT.

The chain joins TRBV5-4 to TRBJ2-1; D gene ambiguous. Germline V gene lookup returns CDR1 SGHNT and CDR2 YYREEE (reference sequence). The CDR3 has 14 residues. V was shortened by 0 bases and J by 6 bases, with 10 bases between the two germline ends. CDR3 in DNA: TGTGCCAGCAGCTTGGATCCGGGTATCAATGAGCAGTTCTTC. Protein sequence: CASSLDPGINEQFF.